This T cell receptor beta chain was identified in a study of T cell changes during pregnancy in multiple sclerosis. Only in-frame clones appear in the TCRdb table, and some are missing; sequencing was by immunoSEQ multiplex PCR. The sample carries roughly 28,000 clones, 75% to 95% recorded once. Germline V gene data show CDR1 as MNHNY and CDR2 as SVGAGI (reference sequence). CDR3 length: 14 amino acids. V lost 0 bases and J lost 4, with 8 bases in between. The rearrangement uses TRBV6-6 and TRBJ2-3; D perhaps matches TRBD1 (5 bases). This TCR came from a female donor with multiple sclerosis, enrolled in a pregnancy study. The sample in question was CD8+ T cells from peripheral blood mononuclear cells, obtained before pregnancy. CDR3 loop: CASSYSWGADTQYF. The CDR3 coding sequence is TGTGCCAGCAGTTACTCGTGGGGCGCAGATACGCAGTATTTT.